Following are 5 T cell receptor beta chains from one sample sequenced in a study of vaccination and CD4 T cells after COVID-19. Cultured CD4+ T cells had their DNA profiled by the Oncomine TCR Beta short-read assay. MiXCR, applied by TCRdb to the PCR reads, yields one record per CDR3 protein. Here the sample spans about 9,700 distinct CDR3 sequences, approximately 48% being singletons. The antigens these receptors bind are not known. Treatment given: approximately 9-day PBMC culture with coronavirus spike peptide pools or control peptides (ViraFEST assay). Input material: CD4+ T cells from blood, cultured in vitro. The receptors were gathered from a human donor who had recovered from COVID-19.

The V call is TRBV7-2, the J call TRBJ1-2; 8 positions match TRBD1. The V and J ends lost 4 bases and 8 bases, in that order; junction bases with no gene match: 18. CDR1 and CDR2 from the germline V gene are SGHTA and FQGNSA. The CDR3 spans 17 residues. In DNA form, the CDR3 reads TGTGCCAGCAGCTGGGGGTCAGGACAGGGCTTGGGAGGCGGCTACACCTTC. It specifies CASSWGSGQGLGGGYTF.

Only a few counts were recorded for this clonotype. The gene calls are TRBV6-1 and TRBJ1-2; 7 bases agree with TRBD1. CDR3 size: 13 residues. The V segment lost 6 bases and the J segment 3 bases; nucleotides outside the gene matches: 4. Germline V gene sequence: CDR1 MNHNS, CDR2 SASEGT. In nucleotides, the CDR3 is TGTGCCAGCAGAAACAGGGGTTACTATGGCTACACCTTC. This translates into CASRNRGYYGYTF.

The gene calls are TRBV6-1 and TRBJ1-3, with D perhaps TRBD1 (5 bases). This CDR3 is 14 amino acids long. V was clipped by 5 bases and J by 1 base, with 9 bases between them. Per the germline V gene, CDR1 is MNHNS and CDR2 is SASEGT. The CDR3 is CASSPGASGNTIYF. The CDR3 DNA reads TGTGCCAGCAGTCCCGGGGCATCTGGAAACACCATATATTTT.

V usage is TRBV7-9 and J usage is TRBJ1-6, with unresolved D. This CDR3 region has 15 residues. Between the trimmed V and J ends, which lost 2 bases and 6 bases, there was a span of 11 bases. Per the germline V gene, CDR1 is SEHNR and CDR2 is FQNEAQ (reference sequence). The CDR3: CASSLLGGGNSPLHF. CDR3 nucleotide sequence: TGTGCCAGCAGCTTACTGGGAGGCGGTAATTCACCCCTCCACTTT.

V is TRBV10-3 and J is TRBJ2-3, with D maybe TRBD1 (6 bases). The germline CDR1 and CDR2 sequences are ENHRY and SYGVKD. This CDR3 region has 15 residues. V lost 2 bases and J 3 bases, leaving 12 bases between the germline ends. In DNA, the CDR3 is TGTGCCATCAGTGAGGAGGGGGTGGCAACAGATACGCAGTATTTT. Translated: CAISEEGVATDTQYF.